These 5 T cell receptor beta chains originate from one sample sequenced in a study of human T cells and chemical hapten exposure. In TCRdb, the RACE reads were re-called with MiXCR into one record per CDR3 protein. Altogether tens of thousands of distinct CDR3 sequences are present, roughly a tenth being singletons, with the ten largest covering less than 2.5%. Time point reported: patch test 1, 2 weeks after DPC sensitization. Treatment given: therapeutic diphenylcyclopropenone sensitization with weekly scalp DPC. The sequences come from whole blood, collected in connection with sensitization to the hapten diphenylcyclopropenone (DPC). These receptors all come from a man in his forties or fifties with alopecia areata. Some clones in this sample may be carry-over from other donors' samples.

This clonotype has at least ten counts. This chain joins TRBV29-1 and TRBJ1-2, with D tentatively TRBD1 (5 bases). The V gene's germline CDR1 is SQVTM and CDR2 ANQGSEA. Deletions cut 3 bases from V and 6 bases from J, with 14 bases between. The CDR3 covers 13 residues. CDR3 sequence reads: CSVDGTTGDGYTF. The CDR3 DNA reads as TGCAGCGTTGATGGGACGACGGGGGATGGCTACACCTTC.

In nucleotides, the CDR3 is TGTGCCAGCAAAACAGGGGGTTTAAACACCGGGGAGCTGTTTTTT. Its translation: CASKTGGLNTGELFF. The rearrangement joins TRBV28 to TRBJ2-2; 8 bases fit TRBD1. The germline V gene has CDR1 MDHEN and CDR2 SYDVKM. The CDR3 has 15 residues. The V and J ends lost 7 bases and 2 bases, in that order; junction bases with no gene match: 6.

This clonotype was counted many times. The genes are TRBV29-1 and TRBJ2-7; 14 bases align to TRBD2. This CDR3 contains 15 residues. CDR1 is SQVTM, CDR2 ANQGSEA, per germline. The trim removed 6 bases at V and 6 bases at J, leaving 10 bases unmatched. CDR3 DNA: TGCAGCGTAAAGGGACTAGCGGGAGTAGGAGGCGAGCAGTACTTC. Amino acids: CSVKGLAGVGGEQYF.

The V call is TRBV11-3, the J call TRBJ2-1, with 11 bases identical to TRBD1. From germline, CDR1 is SGHNT and CDR2 YENEEA. With V trimmed by 2 bases and J by 4 bases, 7 bases remained unmatched. This CDR3 spans 17 amino acids. The CDR3 coding sequence is TGTGCCAGCAGCTTAAGGACAGGGGGCGGAGGTTACAATGAGCAGTTCTTC. It specifies CASSLRTGGGGYNEQFF.

The genes are TRBV7-9 and TRBJ2-5, with 7 positions matching TRBD2. Trimming cost V 1 base and J 2 bases; bases outside gene matches: 1. This CDR3 is built from 14 residues. Germline CDR1 reads SEHNR; CDR2 reads FQNEAQ (reference sequence). CDR3 nucleotide sequence: TGTGCCAGCAGCTTAGTGGGGGGGCAAGAGACCCAGTACTTC. Residues: CASSLVGGQETQYF.